What follows describes a single T cell receptor beta chain. There is no known antigen for this receptor. No qualities accompany the bases; no much larger clone lies one base away. This entry comes from a study of cytomegalovirus exposure and HLA in healthy donors (dated by TCRdb to the late 2010s). Turning to the overall study: In an earlier analysis of roughly 590 of the donors, roughly 300 Gb of sequence data and 100 million or so unique TCR beta sequences from about 190 million T cells were reported. To predict cytomegalovirus infection status, the study combined high-throughput TCR immunosequencing, statistical association of individual TCRs with disease status, and machine learning. Because of strong linkage in the cohort, five DR-DQ haplotypes were treated as single units for association and clustering. Typing coverage differed by locus: A, B, C, DRB1 and DQB1 were typed in roughly 620-630 donors, DQA1 in approximately 520, DPA1 in 606, and DPB1 in 472. The study profiled the T cell repertoires of 666 subjects by immunosequencing and related them to cytomegalovirus serostatus. All discovery cohort repertoires had been generated on a single sequencing platform. A later analysis re-examined previously published TCR beta repertoires from about 670 donors and added high-resolution HLA genotyping to investigate patterns of TCR occurrence. Across approximately 420 genotyped donors of the cohort, an average of about 250,000 unique TCR beta nucleotide sequences per donor were sequenced, and about a sixth of those sequences were non-productive. Approximately 330 gigabases of sequencing data and 91 million or so unique TCR sequences made up an early release that covered approximately 650 HLA-typed donors. The study was designed to test whether signatures of past pathogen exposure could be identified by cataloging public T cell receptors. A later genetic analysis took genome-wide SNP genotypes for about 55% of the roughly 670 donors and used that subset as a discovery cohort. HLA typing included class I and class II loci at four-digit resolution. Rather than using new phenotypic data, the later analysis identified candidate immune exposures from TCR beta sequences and from how often those sequences occurred across donors. Donor age, sex, ethnicity and CMV serostatus were collected together with the repertoire data. An earlier analysis of 500 to 650 of the donors applied high-throughput TCR beta sequencing to assess whether each TCR beta V gene segment acted as functional or pseudogenic. The genetic ancestry cluster associated with self-reported Caucasian donors included roughly 84% of the approximately 430 genotyped donors. A separate validation cohort of over 95 different subjects was used in addition to the roughly 640-subject first cohort. What the authors observed across the whole study: Specific HLA alleles were associated with 15,000 to 20,000 TCR beta sequences at a false discovery rate of 0.05 in a later analysis. Because some donors lacked HLA typing at each locus, the association tests relied only on the typed subset. In a later genetic analysis, fewer N-insertions in productive TCRs were reported among donors in an Asian-associated ancestry cluster than the approximately 710-donor mean. In a later analysis, HLA-associated TCR beta chains showed more clonal expansion and lower generation probabilities than non-associated chains that were equally common. CMV serostatus was the only immune exposure information available for the cohort. The sequencing pipeline was judged likely to have produced a cluster of highly shared sequence variants as a technical artifact. Most CMV-associated TCR beta chains appeared to be HLA-restricted in a later analysis, and the HLA associations seemed to be driven largely by CMV exposure. Correlated functional status among segregating V segments might reflect linkage disequilibrium, but an unknown experimental factor could not be ruled out. A further reported finding was that TCR beta sequences accurately predicted the HLA-A and HLA-B alleles for most subjects in the first cohort. V-gene and J-gene trimming of TCR beta chains was associated with a missense DCLRE1C variant in a later genetic analysis, and the association was replicated in an independent cohort. When HLA alleles, especially DR and DQ, strongly co-occurred, TCR associations were difficult to assign to individual alleles. The classifier was reported to diagnose cytomegalovirus status with high specificity and sensitivity in both the original cohort and the validation cohort. It was suggested by the authors that the approach could potentially be generalized to other disease states and immunological phenotypes. The study listed 170 or so TCR beta chains as associated with cytomegalovirus. This cohort had only TCR beta chains sequenced, and the lack of alpha or paired-chain data limited which features could be detected. Over 15 rarely observed V segments, including chromosome 9 orphons, were excluded from the earlier analysis of some 590 of the donors because counts were too low. Because the 87-base-pair reads could not distinguish some IMGT-functional V segments, including TRBV6-2 and TRBV6-3, those segments were excluded. A later analysis reported that several top co-occurrence clusters appeared linked to parvovirus B19, influenza, CMV and Epstein-Barr virus. Broadly in line with IMGT annotations, most TCR beta V segments showed up in productive rearrangements about 87% or about 30% of the time in an earlier analysis of roughly 590 of the donors. Most TCR sequences were observed very rarely across donors, whereas some public TCRs were present in many individuals. A few of the identified cytomegalovirus-associated TCR beta chains were confirmed in vitro to be specific for cytomegalovirus antigens. Roughly uniform sequencing depth across donors was assumed in presence/absence analyses, although this assumption may not hold. According to a later analysis, TCR association rates differed among HLA loci, with DRB1 alleles showing the most associated TCRs and HLA-C alleles showing the fewest.

The library was generated by the immunoSEQ multiplex PCR assay. The multiplex PCR relied on a mix of 60 forward primers for TCR Vbeta segments and 13 reverse primers for TCR Jbeta segments. A multiplex PCR assay on genomic DNA amplified the CDR3 region of rearranged TCR beta genes. Amplified TCR beta libraries were sequenced as 87-base-pair reads on the Illumina HiSeq System. Per the original workflow: Across the 600 to 700 repertoires, a later analysis counted 80 million or so unique TCR beta chains, roughly 11 million of which were shared by at least two donors. To remove PCR and sequencing errors, raw reads were error-corrected and collapsed into unique sequences using a nearest-neighbor algorithm that merged closely related sequences. Alignment of CDR3 sequences to IMGT reference sequences was used to assign V, D and J gene segments. For a sequence to be retained, a match of at least six nucleotides was required to both a V gene segment and a J gene segment. A rearrangement counted as productive if the CDR3 had no stop codons and remained in frame with V and J, and every other rearrangement counted as non-productive. CDR3 was defined according to IMGT convention as the region running from the second conserved V-encoded cysteine to the conserved J-encoded phenylalanine. Sequences without an unambiguous match to a single V gene segment were excluded from the earlier analysis of a few hundred of the donors. In an earlier analysis of some 590 of the donors, V segments were called functional above 56.7% productive rearrangements and were called segregating when the between-donor standard deviation exceeded 5%. To diagnose cytomegalovirus status from the catalog of TCR beta chain sequences, a statistical classification framework was built. In a later analysis, TCR nucleotide sequences were compared against IMGT/GENE-DB human TR gene sequences so that V and J genes could be assigned. The TCRdist pipeline was used in a later analysis to assign CDR3 sequences and most-parsimonious VDJ recombination scenarios. In a later analysis, each TCR beta chain was defined by its CDR3 amino acid sequence together with its V-gene family, and reads lacking a unique V-gene family were excluded. As a way to deal with suspected cross-contamination and a sequencing artifact, a later analysis dropped approximately 570 nucleotide sequences that were highly shared and had low generation probability. For each public chain, a later analysis derived a clonal expansion index from normalized ranks of inferred template counts within each repertoire. In a later analysis, generation probabilities were computed using a VDJ recombination model fitted to out-of-frame rearrangements, and the results were checked against IGoR. A later analysis scored TCR-TCR, TCR-HLA and TCR-CMV co-occurrence with hypergeometric tests, applying a repertoire-size bias correction to TCR pairs. To estimate false discovery rates, a later analysis permuted the HLA or CMV assignments 20 times. In a later analysis, co-occurring TCRs were grouped using DBSCAN, and TCRdist sequence similarity was added for clustering within HLA-allele-positive subsets. Repertoires with fewer than 30,000 or more than 120,000 public chains were left out of co-occurrence clustering, as were five repertoires with anomalous nucleotide sharing. TCRdb took this table from immuneACCESS and kept in-frame rearrangements with V and J called. Such tables lack part of the clones; where checked against another copy, unresolved V genes explain under half of the gap, and the rest is unexplained. That table gives V, J and clone size, and the DNA gave D and trimming. This sample has roughly 160,000 clones in its table, and around 80% of those were observed once. In total, the top ten clones hold about a tenth of the sample.

The CDR3 covers 13 residues, taking in both the cysteine and the phenylalanine. Kept here is only the CDR3 DNA, which spans 39 bases and is read in frame from base 1. V loses 7 bases, J loses 3 bases, and the germline ends lie 13 bases apart. CDR1 and CDR2 were assigned from the germline V gene as MNHNS and SASEGT. The cohort comprised some 700 healthy bone marrow donors. All cohort members were sampled while nominally healthy, although unrecorded immune exposures were likely present. The donor tested CMV seropositive, placing the donor among the 289 seropositive members of the cohort. A peripheral blood sample was collected from each donor, and TCR beta sequencing was performed on peripheral blood mononuclear cells. The Qiagen DNeasy Blood Extraction Kit was used to extract genomic DNA from the blood cell samples.

Sequenced material: PBMCs. The TCR comes from a man between 18 and 35 years old in good health and CMV-seropositive. The sequence links TRBV6-1 to TRBJ2-7; D gene: possibly TRBD1, on 6 matching bases. The CDR3 region reads CASTRDNVYEQYF. The DNA is TGTGCCAGCACCCGGGACAACGTCTACGAGCAGTACTTC.